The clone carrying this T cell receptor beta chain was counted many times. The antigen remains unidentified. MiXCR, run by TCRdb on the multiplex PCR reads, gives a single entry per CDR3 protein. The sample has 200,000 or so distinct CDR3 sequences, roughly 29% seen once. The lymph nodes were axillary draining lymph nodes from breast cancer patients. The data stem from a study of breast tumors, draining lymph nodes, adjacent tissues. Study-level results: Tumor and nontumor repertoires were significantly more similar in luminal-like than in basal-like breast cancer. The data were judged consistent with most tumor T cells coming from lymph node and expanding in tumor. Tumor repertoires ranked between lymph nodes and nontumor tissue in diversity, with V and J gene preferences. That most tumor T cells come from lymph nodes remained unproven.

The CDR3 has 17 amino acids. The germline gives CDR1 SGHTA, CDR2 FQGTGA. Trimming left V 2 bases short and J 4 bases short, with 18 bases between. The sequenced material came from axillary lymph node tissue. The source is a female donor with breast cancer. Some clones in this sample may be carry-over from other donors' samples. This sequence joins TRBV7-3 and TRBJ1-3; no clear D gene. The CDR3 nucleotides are TGTGCCAGCAGCTTAGTGATCGGGGATTGGAGCGGAAACACCATATATTTT. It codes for CASSLVIGDWSGNTIYF.